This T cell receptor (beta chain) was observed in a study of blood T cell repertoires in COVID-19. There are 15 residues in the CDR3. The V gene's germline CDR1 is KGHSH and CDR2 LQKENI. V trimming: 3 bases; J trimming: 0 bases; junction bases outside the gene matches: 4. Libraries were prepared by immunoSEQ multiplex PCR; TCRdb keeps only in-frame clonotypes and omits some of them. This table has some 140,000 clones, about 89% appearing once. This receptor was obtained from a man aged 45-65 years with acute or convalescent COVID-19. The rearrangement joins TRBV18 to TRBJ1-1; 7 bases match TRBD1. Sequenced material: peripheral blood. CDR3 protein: CASSPQGEMNTEAFF. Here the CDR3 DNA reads TGTGCCAGCTCACCGCAGGGGGAGATGAACACTGAAGCTTTCTTT.